The rows below give T cell receptor beta chains drawn from one sample of a study of cytomegalovirus exposure and HLA in healthy donors. Only in-frame clones appear in the TCRdb table, and some are missing; sequencing was by immunoSEQ multiplex PCR. The sample records about 83,000 clones, approximately 80% being singletons. The sample consisted of PBMCs. The receptors come from a woman in her 30s in good health and CMV-seronegative. The CDR3 runs from the conserved cysteine through the conserved F or W. The order of the fields is D gene, clone size, J gene, V gene, CDR3 protein, CDR3 DNA. A D gene is named only where the DNA matches it firmly. Some rows mark clone size as missing; the rest say once, few, many or name a class of expanded clone.

D gene: -
clone size: few
J gene: TRBJ2-7
V gene: TRBV18
CDR3 protein: CASSITYEQYF
CDR3 DNA: TGTGCCAGCTCAATAACCTACGAGCAGTACTTC

D gene: -
clone size: -
J gene: TRBJ2-6
V gene: TRBV30
CDR3 protein: CAWTAAGLSGANVLTF
CDR3 DNA: TGTGCCTGGACGGCCGCGGGCCTCTCTGGGGCCAACGTCCTGACTTTC

D gene: TRBD1
clone size: -
J gene: TRBJ2-7
V gene: TRBV11-1
CDR3 protein: CASSPRQGAGYEQYF
CDR3 DNA: TGTGCCAGCAGCCCCAGACAGGGGGCGGGCTACGAGCAGTACTTC

D gene: -
clone size: -
J gene: TRBJ2-7
V gene: TRBV5-1
CDR3 protein: CASSLDGDEQYF
CDR3 DNA: TGCGCCAGCAGCTTGGACGGGGACGAGCAGTACTTC

D gene: TRBD2
clone size: few
J gene: TRBJ2-3
V gene: TRBV9
CDR3 protein: CASSVTSGSADTQYF
CDR3 DNA: TGTGCCAGCAGCGTCACTAGCGGGAGCGCAGATACGCAGTATTTT

D gene: TRBD2
clone size: -
J gene: TRBJ2-3
V gene: TRBV18
CDR3 protein: CASSPRAGGRYTDTQYF
CDR3 DNA: TGTGCCAGCTCACCCCGTGCGGGCGGGAGGTACACAGATACGCAGTATTTT

D gene: TRBD1
clone size: -
J gene: TRBJ2-7
V gene: TRBV2
CDR3 protein: CASSLQPGQGGEKF
CDR3 DNA: TGTGCCAGCAGTCTGCAACCGGGACAGGGAGGAGAAAAGTTC

D gene: -
clone size: -
J gene: TRBJ1-2
V gene: TRBV28
CDR3 protein: CASSSGRRVGYGYTF
CDR3 DNA: TGTGCCAGCAGTTCAGGCAGGAGGGTGGGCTATGGCTACACCTTC

D gene: TRBD2
clone size: few
J gene: TRBJ2-1
V gene: TRBV5-4
CDR3 protein: CASSSRAAGGYNEQFF
CDR3 DNA: TGTGCCAGCAGCTCAAGGGCAGCGGGAGGCTACAATGAGCAGTTCTTC

D gene: -
clone size: -
J gene: TRBJ1-2
V gene: TRBV11-3
CDR3 protein: CASSIDGYGYTF
CDR3 DNA: TGTGCCAGCAGCATTGACGGGTATGGCTACACCTTC

D gene: TRBD1
clone size: -
J gene: TRBJ1-4
V gene: TRBV11-3
CDR3 protein: CASRMGTGGEKLFF
CDR3 DNA: TGTGCCAGCAGGATGGGGACAGGGGGTGAAAAACTGTTTTTT

D gene: -
clone size: -
J gene: TRBJ2-1
V gene: TRBV19
CDR3 protein: CASSTDQGVGNEQFF
CDR3 DNA: TGTGCCAGTAGTACAGACCAAGGGGTCGGCAATGAGCAGTTCTTC

D gene: TRBD2
clone size: -
J gene: TRBJ2-5
V gene: TRBV11-2
CDR3 protein: CASSPGTSGSGETQYF
CDR3 DNA: TGTGCCAGCAGCCCCGGGACTAGCGGGAGTGGTGAGACCCAGTACTTC

D gene: TRBD2
clone size: -
J gene: TRBJ2-1
V gene: TRBV7-9
CDR3 protein: CASSTGTIDEQFF
CDR3 DNA: TGTGCCAGCAGCACCGGGACTATCGATGAGCAGTTCTTC

D gene: -
clone size: once
J gene: TRBJ1-3
V gene: TRBV6-1
CDR3 protein: CASSSGSGVGNTIYF
CDR3 DNA: TGTGCCAGCAGTTCTGGTTCGGGGGTAGGAAACACCATATATTTT

D gene: -
clone size: -
J gene: TRBJ2-7
V gene: TRBV9
CDR3 protein: CASSPPGGSYEQYF
CDR3 DNA: TGTGCCAGCAGCCCGCCCGGGGGCTCCTACGAGCAGTACTTC

D gene: TRBD1
clone size: -
J gene: TRBJ1-4
V gene: TRBV29-1
CDR3 protein: CSGQATNEKLFF
CDR3 DNA: TGCAGTGGACAGGCAACTAATGAAAAACTGTTTTTT

D gene: -
clone size: -
J gene: TRBJ1-5
V gene: TRBV7-2
CDR3 protein: CASSLSGLGNQPQHF
CDR3 DNA: TGTGCCAGCAGCTTATCAGGGTTGGGCAATCAGCCCCAGCATTTT

D gene: -
clone size: -
J gene: TRBJ2-1
V gene: TRBV1
CDR3 protein: CTSSQLWDYWARNEQFF
CDR3 DNA: TGCACCAGCAGCCAACTCTGGGACTACTGGGCAAGGAATGAGCAGTTCTTC

D gene: -
clone size: -
J gene: TRBJ2-7
V gene: TRBV5-1
CDR3 protein: CASSLEGGTSAYEQYF
CDR3 DNA: TGCGCCAGCAGCTTGGAGGGTGGGACATCAGCCTACGAGCAGTACTTC

D gene: TRBD1
clone size: -
J gene: TRBJ1-2
V gene: TRBV27
CDR3 protein: CASSLQGADLGGYTF
CDR3 DNA: TGTGCCAGCAGTTTACAGGGGGCCGACCTGGGGGGCTACACCTTC

D gene: TRBD2
clone size: -
J gene: TRBJ2-1
V gene: TRBV11-2
CDR3 protein: CASSLGSGRGGEQFF
CDR3 DNA: TGTGCCAGCAGCTTAGGAAGCGGGAGAGGAGGTGAGCAGTTCTTC

D gene: TRBD1
clone size: -
J gene: TRBJ2-5
V gene: TRBV7-6
CDR3 protein: CASSFTPTGAGETQYF
CDR3 DNA: TGTGCCAGCAGCTTTACACCGACAGGGGCAGGGGAGACCCAGTACTTC

D gene: TRBD1
clone size: -
J gene: TRBJ2-7
V gene: TRBV28
CDR3 protein: CASSRGSGQPSPLPWSYEQYF
CDR3 DNA: TGTGCCAGCAGTCGCGGCTCGGGACAGCCATCACCCCTACCATGGTCCTACGAGCAGTACTTC

D gene: -
clone size: -
J gene: TRBJ2-7
V gene: TRBV7-7
CDR3 protein: CASSREPGSYEQYF
CDR3 DNA: TGTGCTAGCAGCCGGGAACCAGGCTCCTACGAGCAGTACTTC

D gene: TRBD1
clone size: -
J gene: TRBJ1-2
V gene: TRBV28
CDR3 protein: CASIRTGANYGYTF
CDR3 DNA: TGTGCCAGCATCAGGACAGGAGCTAACTATGGCTACACCTTC

D gene: -
clone size: -
J gene: TRBJ2-1
V gene: TRBV2
CDR3 protein: CASSGNYNEQFF
CDR3 DNA: TGTGCCAGCAGCGGGAACTACAATGAGCAGTTCTTC

D gene: -
clone size: -
J gene: TRBJ1-5
V gene: TRBV6-5
CDR3 protein: CASSYSGRDQHF
CDR3 DNA: TGTGCCAGCAGTTACTCGGGGAGGGATCAGCATTTT

D gene: -
clone size: -
J gene: TRBJ2-7
V gene: TRBV20-1
CDR3 protein: CSALLTYEQYF
CDR3 DNA: TGCAGTGCTCTCCTAACCTACGAGCAGTACTTC

D gene: -
clone size: -
J gene: TRBJ2-1
V gene: TRBV7-2
CDR3 protein: CASSPTSGTYNEQFF
CDR3 DNA: TGTGCCAGCAGCCCCACCAGCGGTACCTACAATGAGCAGTTCTTC

D gene: TRBD1
clone size: -
J gene: TRBJ2-5
V gene: TRBV25-1
CDR3 protein: CASSEGLGQGMETQYF
CDR3 DNA: TGTGCCAGCAGTGAAGGTTTGGGACAGGGTATGGAGACCCAGTACTTC

D gene: -
clone size: -
J gene: TRBJ1-1
V gene: TRBV4-1
CDR3 protein: CASSQVWTASGTEAFF
CDR3 DNA: TGCGCCAGCAGCCAAGTATGGACAGCCTCTGGCACTGAAGCTTTCTTT

D gene: -
clone size: -
J gene: TRBJ1-2
V gene: TRBV6-4
CDR3 protein: CASSETGSHGYTF
CDR3 DNA: TGTGCCAGCAGTGAAACAGGGTCTCATGGCTACACCTTC

D gene: -
clone size: few
J gene: TRBJ1-4
V gene: TRBV6-5
CDR3 protein: CASSDGGSDEKLFF
CDR3 DNA: TGTGCCAGCAGCGACGGGGGAAGCGATGAAAAACTGTTTTTT

D gene: -
clone size: -
J gene: TRBJ2-2
V gene: TRBV7-9
CDR3 protein: CASSSPLETGELFF
CDR3 DNA: TGTGCCAGCAGCAGCCCCCTGGAGACCGGGGAGCTGTTTTTT

D gene: -
clone size: -
J gene: TRBJ1-4
V gene: TRBV27
CDR3 protein: CASSQGLSEKLFF
CDR3 DNA: TGTGCCAGCAGTCAGGGGTTGAGTGAAAAACTGTTTTTT

D gene: -
clone size: -
J gene: TRBJ2-3
V gene: TRBV12-5
CDR3 protein: CASAHSGTLTDTQYF
CDR3 DNA: TGTGCTAGTGCTCACTCGGGGACACTCACAGATACGCAGTATTTT

D gene: TRBD1
clone size: -
J gene: TRBJ2-1
V gene: TRBV25-1
CDR3 protein: CASRSPGQVGEQFF
CDR3 DNA: TGTGCCAGCAGGAGCCCGGGACAGGTCGGTGAGCAGTTCTTC

D gene: TRBD1
clone size: few
J gene: TRBJ2-3
V gene: TRBV7-2
CDR3 protein: CASSPAPGQADTQYF
CDR3 DNA: TGTGCCAGCAGCCCCGCCCCCGGACAGGCAGATACGCAGTATTTT

D gene: TRBD1
clone size: -
J gene: TRBJ2-1
V gene: TRBV7-2
CDR3 protein: CASSFPGGMYLYNEQFF
CDR3 DNA: TGTGCCAGCAGCTTCCCAGGGGGCATGTACCTTTACAATGAGCAGTTCTTC

D gene: -
clone size: -
J gene: TRBJ2-5
V gene: TRBV29-1
CDR3 protein: CSVYRSGQETQYF
CDR3 DNA: TGCAGCGTTTACCGGTCTGGTCAAGAGACCCAGTACTTC

D gene: TRBD2
clone size: once
J gene: TRBJ2-3
V gene: TRBV9
CDR3 protein: CASSVGTSGRSYTQYF
CDR3 DNA: TGTGCCAGCAGCGTAGGGACTAGCGGGAGGAGTTATACGCAGTATTTT

D gene: -
clone size: -
J gene: TRBJ2-6
V gene: TRBV5-1
CDR3 protein: CASSPEGGHFSGANVLTF
CDR3 DNA: TGCGCCAGCAGCCCCGAAGGGGGACACTTCTCTGGGGCCAACGTCCTGACTTTC

D gene: -
clone size: -
J gene: TRBJ2-5
V gene: TRBV28
CDR3 protein: CASSLAQGPGGETQYF
CDR3 DNA: TGTGCCAGCAGTTTGGCGCAGGGCCCAGGGGGGGAGACCCAGTACTTC

D gene: TRBD2
clone size: -
J gene: TRBJ2-1
V gene: TRBV5-1
CDR3 protein: CASSFRSLAGGPKNEQFF
CDR3 DNA: TGCGCCAGCAGCTTCCGATCACTAGCGGGAGGGCCGAAAAATGAGCAGTTCTTC

D gene: -
clone size: -
J gene: TRBJ2-1
V gene: TRBV27
CDR3 protein: CASSRAGSSNNEQFF
CDR3 DNA: TGTGCCAGCAGTCGTGCCGGGTCCTCAAACAATGAGCAGTTCTTC

D gene: TRBD2
clone size: -
J gene: TRBJ2-3
V gene: TRBV10-3
CDR3 protein: CAISPLAGGTDTQYF
CDR3 DNA: TGTGCCATCAGTCCTCTAGCGGGTGGCACAGATACGCAGTATTTT

D gene: TRBD1
clone size: -
J gene: TRBJ1-1
V gene: TRBV5-1
CDR3 protein: CASARDRAGTEAFF
CDR3 DNA: TGCGCCAGCGCTCGAGACAGGGCCGGCACTGAAGCTTTCTTT

D gene: -
clone size: -
J gene: TRBJ2-4
V gene: TRBV19
CDR3 protein: CASSSLIAKNIQYF
CDR3 DNA: TGTGCCAGTTCCTCACTGATAGCCAAAAACATTCAGTACTTC

D gene: -
clone size: -
J gene: TRBJ1-3
V gene: TRBV29-1
CDR3 protein: CSVHQGSGNTIYF
CDR3 DNA: TGCAGCGTTCATCAGGGTTCTGGAAACACCATATATTTT

D gene: -
clone size: -
J gene: TRBJ1-1
V gene: TRBV2
CDR3 protein: CASSEILTGSEAFF
CDR3 DNA: TGTGCCAGCAGTGAAATCTTAACGGGAAGTGAAGCTTTCTTT

D gene: TRBD1
clone size: -
J gene: TRBJ1-2
V gene: TRBV5-1
CDR3 protein: CASSLVGQGDGYTF
CDR3 DNA: TGCGCCAGCAGCTTGGTGGGACAGGGCGACGGCTACACCTTC

D gene: TRBD1
clone size: -
J gene: TRBJ1-2
V gene: TRBV29-1
CDR3 protein: CSALSPGQGTGYTF
CDR3 DNA: TGCAGCGCCCTGAGTCCGGGACAGGGGACGGGCTACACCTTC

D gene: TRBD1
clone size: -
J gene: TRBJ1-2
V gene: TRBV28
CDR3 protein: CASVARGRHYGYTF
CDR3 DNA: TGTGCCAGCGTAGCAAGGGGGCGTCACTATGGCTACACCTTC

D gene: -
clone size: few
J gene: TRBJ2-1
V gene: TRBV6-8
CDR3 protein: CASGDQGKFF
CDR3 DNA: TGTGCCAGCGGCGACCAGGGGAAGTTCTTC

D gene: -
clone size: -
J gene: TRBJ2-3
V gene: TRBV18
CDR3 protein: CASSQRTGNTDTQYF
CDR3 DNA: TGTGCCAGCTCACAGCGGACGGGAAACACAGATACGCAGTATTTT

D gene: TRBD1
clone size: -
J gene: TRBJ2-5
V gene: TRBV19
CDR3 protein: CASRTGETQYF
CDR3 DNA: TGTGCCAGTCGGACAGGAGAGACCCAGTACTTC

D gene: -
clone size: -
J gene: TRBJ2-3
V gene: TRBV5-4
CDR3 protein: CASSPSDSYTDTQYF
CDR3 DNA: TGTGCCAGCAGCCCGTCCGACAGCTACACAGATACGCAGTATTTT

D gene: -
clone size: -
J gene: TRBJ2-5
V gene: TRBV5-4
CDR3 protein: CASSLPGRGETQYF
CDR3 DNA: TGTGCCAGCAGCTTGCCTGGCAGGGGAGAGACCCAGTACTTC

D gene: -
clone size: -
J gene: TRBJ1-3
V gene: TRBV5-1
CDR3 protein: CASSTNTASGNTIYF
CDR3 DNA: TGCGCCAGCAGCACAAATACAGCCTCTGGAAACACCATATATTTT